This T cell receptor (beta chain) was profiled in a study of CDR3 diversity in severe acne. From the PCR reads, TCRdb called clonotypes with MiXCR, one entry per CDR3 protein. The repertoire has over 90,000 distinct CDR3 sequences, around 53% of them found once; the top ten carry 9.5% to 15%. There are 14 residues in the CDR3. Germline V gives CDR1 SQVTM, CDR2 ANQGSEA. Losses at the gene ends were 5 bases for V and 0 bases for J; bases not matched to a gene: 1. This receptor was taken from a male donor with acne. The specimen sequenced was blood. The chain uses TRBV29-1 and TRBJ2-3; 11 nucleotides align to TRBD2. CDR3 in DNA: TGCAGCGTTTGGACTAGCGGGAGCACAGATACGCAGTATTTT. The encoded protein is CSVWTSGSTDTQYF.